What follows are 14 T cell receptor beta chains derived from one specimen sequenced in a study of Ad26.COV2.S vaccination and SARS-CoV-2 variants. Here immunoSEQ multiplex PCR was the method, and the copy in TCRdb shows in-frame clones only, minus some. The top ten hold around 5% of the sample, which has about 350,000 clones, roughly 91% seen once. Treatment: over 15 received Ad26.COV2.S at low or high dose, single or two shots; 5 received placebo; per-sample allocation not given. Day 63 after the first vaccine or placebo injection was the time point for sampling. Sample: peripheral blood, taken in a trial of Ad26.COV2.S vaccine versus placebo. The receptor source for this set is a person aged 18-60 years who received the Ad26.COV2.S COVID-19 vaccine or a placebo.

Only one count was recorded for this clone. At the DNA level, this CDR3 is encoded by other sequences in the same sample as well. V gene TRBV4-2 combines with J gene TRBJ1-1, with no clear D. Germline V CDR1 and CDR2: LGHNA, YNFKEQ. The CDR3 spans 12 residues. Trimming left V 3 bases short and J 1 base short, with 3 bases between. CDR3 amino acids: CASSQGNTEAFF. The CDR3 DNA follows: TGTGCCAGCAGCCAGGGGAACACTGAAGCTTTCTTT.

Here the CDR3 reads CASSQGQGAGYGYTF. The CDR3 DNA reads TGTGCCAGCAGTCAAGGACAGGGGGCCGGGTATGGCTACACCTTC. The gene calls are TRBV6-2 or TRBV6-3 and TRBJ1-2; 11 nucleotides align to TRBD1. V lost 5 bases, J lost 5 bases, and 7 bases stayed unmatched. The germline CDR1 and CDR2 sequences are MNHEY and SVGEGT. CDR3 length equals 15 residues.

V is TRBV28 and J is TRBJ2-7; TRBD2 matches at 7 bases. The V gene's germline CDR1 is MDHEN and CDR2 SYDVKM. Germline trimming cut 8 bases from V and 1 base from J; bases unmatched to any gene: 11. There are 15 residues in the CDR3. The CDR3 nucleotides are TGTGCCAGCGGCGGACCCGGGACTATTTCCTACGAGCAGTACTTC. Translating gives CASGGPGTISYEQYF.

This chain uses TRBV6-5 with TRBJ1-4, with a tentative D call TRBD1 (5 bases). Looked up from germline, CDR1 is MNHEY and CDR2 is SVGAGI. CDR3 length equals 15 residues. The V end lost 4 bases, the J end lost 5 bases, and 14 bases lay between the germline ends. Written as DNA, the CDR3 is TGTGCCAGCAGTTCCTTCGGGGGGGAAAATGAAAAACTGTTTTTT. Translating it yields CASSSFGGENEKLFF.

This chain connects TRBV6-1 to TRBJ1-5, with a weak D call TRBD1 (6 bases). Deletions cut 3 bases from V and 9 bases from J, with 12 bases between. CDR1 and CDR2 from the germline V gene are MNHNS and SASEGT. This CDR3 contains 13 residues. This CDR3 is CASSEGWGRPQHF. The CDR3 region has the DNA TGTGCCAGCAGTGAGGGTTGGGGGCGGCCCCAGCATTTT.

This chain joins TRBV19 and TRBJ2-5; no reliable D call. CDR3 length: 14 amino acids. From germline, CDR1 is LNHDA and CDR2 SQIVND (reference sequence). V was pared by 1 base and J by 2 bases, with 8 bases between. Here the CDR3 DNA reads TGTGCCAGTAGTATAGGGTGGGGACAAGAGACCCAGTACTTC. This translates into CASSIGWGQETQYF.

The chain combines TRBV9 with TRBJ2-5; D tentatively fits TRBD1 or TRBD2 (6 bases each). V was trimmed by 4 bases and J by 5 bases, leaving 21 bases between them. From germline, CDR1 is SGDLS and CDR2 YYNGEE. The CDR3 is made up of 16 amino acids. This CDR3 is CASSPTGLGAGETQYF. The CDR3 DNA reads TGTGCCAGCAGCCCCACAGGGCTTGGGGCGGGGGAGACCCAGTACTTC.

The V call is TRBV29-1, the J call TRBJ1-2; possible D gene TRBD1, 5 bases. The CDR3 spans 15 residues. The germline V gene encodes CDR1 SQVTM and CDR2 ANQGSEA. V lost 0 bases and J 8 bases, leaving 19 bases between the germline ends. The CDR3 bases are TGCAGCGTTGAAGATCAGCAGGGTGAATGGAAGGGCTACACCTTC. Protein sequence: CSVEDQQGEWKGYTF.

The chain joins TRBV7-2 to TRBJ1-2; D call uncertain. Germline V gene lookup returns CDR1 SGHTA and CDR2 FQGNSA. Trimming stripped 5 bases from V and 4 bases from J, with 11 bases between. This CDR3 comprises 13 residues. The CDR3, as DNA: TGTGCCAGCAGCCCATCTGACCGCTATGGCTACACCTTC. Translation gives CASSPSDRYGYTF.

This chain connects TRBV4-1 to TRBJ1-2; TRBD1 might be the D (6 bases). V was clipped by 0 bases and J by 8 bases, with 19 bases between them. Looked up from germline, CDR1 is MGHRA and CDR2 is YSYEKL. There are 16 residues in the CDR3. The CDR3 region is CASSQERYLTGHGYTF. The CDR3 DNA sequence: TGCGCCAGCAGCCAAGAAAGGTACCTGACAGGTCACGGCTACACCTTC.

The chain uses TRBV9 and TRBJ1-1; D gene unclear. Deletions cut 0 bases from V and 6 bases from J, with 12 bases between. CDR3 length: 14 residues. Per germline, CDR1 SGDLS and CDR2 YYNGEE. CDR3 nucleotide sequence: TGTGCCAGCAGCGTAGATCGAGAGGTTGCTGAAGCTTTCTTT. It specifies CASSVDREVAEAFF.

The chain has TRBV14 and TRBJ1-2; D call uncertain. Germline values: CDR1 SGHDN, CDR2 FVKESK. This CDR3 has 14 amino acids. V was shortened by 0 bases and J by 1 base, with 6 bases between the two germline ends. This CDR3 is CASSQERFNYGYTF. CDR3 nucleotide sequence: TGTGCCAGCAGCCAAGAGCGGTTTAACTATGGCTACACCTTC. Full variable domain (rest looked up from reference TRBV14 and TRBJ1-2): EAGVTQFPSHSVIEKGQTVTLRCDPISGHDNLYWYRRVMGKEIKFLLHFVKESKQDESGMPNNRFLAERTGGTYSTLKVQPAELEDSGVYFCASSQERFNYGYTFGSGTRLTVV.

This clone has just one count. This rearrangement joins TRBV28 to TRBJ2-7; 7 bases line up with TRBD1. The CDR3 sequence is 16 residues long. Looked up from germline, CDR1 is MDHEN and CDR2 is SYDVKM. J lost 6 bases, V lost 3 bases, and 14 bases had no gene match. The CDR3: CASSFRKGGLDVEQYF. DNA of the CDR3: TGTGCCAGCAGTTTTAGGAAAGGGGGCCTAGACGTCGAGCAGTACTTC.

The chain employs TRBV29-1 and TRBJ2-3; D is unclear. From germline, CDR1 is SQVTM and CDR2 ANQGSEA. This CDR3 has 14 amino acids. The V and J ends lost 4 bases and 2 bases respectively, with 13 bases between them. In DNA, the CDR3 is TGCAGCGTTGGTGGGTCAGCATTCACAGATACGCAGTATTTT. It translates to CSVGGSAFTDTQYF.